The table lists the clone carrying this TCR beta chain with a count of one. The sample belongs to a study of shared clonotypes between healthy human individuals. The CDR3 has 17 residues. The V and J ends lost 1 base and 3 bases, in that order; junction bases with no gene match: 11. CDR1 LGHNA and CDR2 YNFKEQ come from the germline V gene. Measured with immunoSEQ multiplex PCR; TCRdb has only the in-frame clones, and not every one. The table lists about 500,000 clones, around 77% of them singletons. J is TRBJ1-1 and V is TRBV4-2; 7 nucleotides match TRBD1. The sample comprised PBMCs. This TCR was recovered from a woman in her forties in good health. Some clones in this sample may be carry-over from other donors' samples. CDR3 sequence: CASSQVIDRDRDTEAFF. CDR3 bases: TGTGCCAGCAGCCAAGTCATTGACCGAGACAGGGACACTGAAGCTTTCTTT.